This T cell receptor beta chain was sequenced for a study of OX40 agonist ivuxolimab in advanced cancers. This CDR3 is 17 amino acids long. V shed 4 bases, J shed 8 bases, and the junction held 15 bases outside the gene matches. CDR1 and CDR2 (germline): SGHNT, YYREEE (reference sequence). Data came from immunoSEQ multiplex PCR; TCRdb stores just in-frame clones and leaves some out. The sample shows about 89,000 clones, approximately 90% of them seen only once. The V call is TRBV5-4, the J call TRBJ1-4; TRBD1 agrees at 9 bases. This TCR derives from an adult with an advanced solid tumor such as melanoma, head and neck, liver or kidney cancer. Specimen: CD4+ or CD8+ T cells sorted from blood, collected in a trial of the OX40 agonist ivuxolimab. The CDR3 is CASSQTGTGRFYEKLFF. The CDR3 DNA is TGTGCCAGCAGCCAGACCGGGACAGGGAGATTTTACGAAAAACTGTTTTTT.